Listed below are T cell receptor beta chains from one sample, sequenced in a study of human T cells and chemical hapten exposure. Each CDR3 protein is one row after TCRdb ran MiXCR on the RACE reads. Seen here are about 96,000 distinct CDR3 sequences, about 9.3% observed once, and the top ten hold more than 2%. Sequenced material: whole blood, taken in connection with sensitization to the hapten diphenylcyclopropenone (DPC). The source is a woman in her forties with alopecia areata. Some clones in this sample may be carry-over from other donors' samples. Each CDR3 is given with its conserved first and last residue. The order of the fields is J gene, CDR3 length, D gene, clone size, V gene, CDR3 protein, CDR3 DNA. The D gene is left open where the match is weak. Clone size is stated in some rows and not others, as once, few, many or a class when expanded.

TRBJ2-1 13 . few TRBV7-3 CASSLTPDNEQFF TGTGCCAGCAGCTTAACCCCCGACAATGAGCAGTTCTTC
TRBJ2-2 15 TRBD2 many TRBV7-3 CASSYLAGAIGELFF TGTGCCAGCAGCTACCTAGCGGGAGCTATCGGGGAGCTGTTTTTT
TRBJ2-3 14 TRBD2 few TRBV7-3 CASSRTSAADTQYF TGTGCCAGCAGCCGGACTAGCGCAGCAGATACGCAGTATTTT
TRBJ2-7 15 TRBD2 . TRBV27 CASSLSLAGGYEQYF TGTGCCAGCAGTCTCTCTTTAGCGGGAGGATACGAGCAGTACTTC
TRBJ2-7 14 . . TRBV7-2 CASSARSSSYEQYF TGTGCCAGCAGCGCCAGGAGCAGCTCCTACGAGCAGTACTTC
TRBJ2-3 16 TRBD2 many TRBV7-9 CASSSGTSGSTDTQYF TGTGCCAGCAGCTCCGGGACTAGCGGGAGTACAGATACGCAGTATTTT
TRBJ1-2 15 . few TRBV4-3 CASSQVSQGNYGYTF TGCGCCAGCAGCCAAGTGTCTCAGGGGAACTATGGCTACACCTTC
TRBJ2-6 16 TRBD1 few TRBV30 CAESTGANSGANVLTF TGTGCCGAGTCGACAGGGGCCAACTCTGGGGCCAACGTCCTGACTTTC
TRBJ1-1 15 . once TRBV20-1 CSARDFTGGKTEAFF TGCAGTGCTAGAGATTTTACAGGAGGAAAGACTGAAGCTTTCTTT
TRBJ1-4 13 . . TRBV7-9 CACRTGAGEKLFF TGTGCCTGTCGCACCGGCGCAGGAGAAAAACTGTTTTTT
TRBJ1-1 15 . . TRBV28 CASSSPTGWNTEAFF TGTGCCAGCAGTTCCCCCACAGGCTGGAACACTGAAGCTTTCTTT
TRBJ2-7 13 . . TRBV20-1 CSARAVTTYEQYF TGCAGTGCTAGAGCCGTGACAACCTACGAGCAGTACTTC
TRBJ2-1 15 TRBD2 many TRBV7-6 CASSSGAGGGYEQFF TGTGCCAGCAGCTCAGGGGCGGGAGGGGGCTATGAGCAGTTCTTC
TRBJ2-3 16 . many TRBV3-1 CASSQDWVSGTDTQYF TGTGCCAGCAGCCAAGATTGGGTGTCGGGCACAGATACGCAGTATTTT
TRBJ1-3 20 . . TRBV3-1 CASSLPTGVGSALGGNTIYF TGTGCCAGCAGCCTCCCCACCGGAGTCGGTAGCGCCCTGGGAGGAAACACCATATATTTT
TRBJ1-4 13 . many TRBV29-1 CSVTLVANEKLFF TGCAGCGTTACCCTGGTAGCTAATGAAAAACTGTTTTTT
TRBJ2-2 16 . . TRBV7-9 CASSLGGGMNTGELFF TGTGCCAGCAGCTTAGGTGGAGGGATGAACACCGGGGAGCTGTTTTTT
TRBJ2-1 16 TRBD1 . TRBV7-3 CASSSFGTGGRDEQFF TGTGCCAGCAGCTCTTTCGGGACAGGGGGCAGGGATGAGCAGTTCTTC
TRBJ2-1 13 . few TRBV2 CASSGGNYNEQFF TGTGCCAGCAGTGGCGGCAACTACAATGAGCAGTTCTTC
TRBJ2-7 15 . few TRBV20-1 CSARFGGQRLREQYF TGCAGTGCTAGGTTCGGGGGGCAAAGGCTACGAGAGCAGTACTTC
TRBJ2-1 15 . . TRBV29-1 CSVDTPPMAYNEQFF TGCAGCGTTGATACCCCTCCTATGGCTTACAATGAGCAGTTCTTC
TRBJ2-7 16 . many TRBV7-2 CASSLTSGTGPHEQYF TGTGCCAGCAGCCTAACAAGCGGGACAGGTCCCCACGAGCAGTACTTC
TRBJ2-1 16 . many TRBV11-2 CASSLYRDRQTREQFF TGTGCCAGCAGCCTATACCGGGACCGCCAAACCAGGGAGCAGTTCTTC
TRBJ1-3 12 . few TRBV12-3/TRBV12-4 CASRVPGNTIYF TGTGCCAGCAGGGTACCCGGAAACACCATATATTTT
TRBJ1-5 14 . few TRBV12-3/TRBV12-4 CASSHGTSWQPQHF TGTGCCAGCAGTCACGGGACGTCGTGGCAGCCCCAGCATTTT
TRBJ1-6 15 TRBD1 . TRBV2 CASSTQGAYNSPLHF TGTGCCAGCAGTACTCAGGGGGCGTATAATTCACCCCTCCACTTT
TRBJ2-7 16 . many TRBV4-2 CASSQDRAPSSYEQYF TGTGCCAGCAGCCAAGATCGAGCGCCCAGCTCCTACGAGCAGTACTTC
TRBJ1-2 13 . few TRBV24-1 CATSAAGENGYTF TGTGCCACCAGTGCCGCAGGGGAAAATGGCTACACCTTC
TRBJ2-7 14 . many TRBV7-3 CASSPAGYSYEQYF TGTGCCAGCAGCCCCGCGGGCTACTCCTACGAGCAGTACTTC
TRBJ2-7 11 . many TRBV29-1 CSVGTNYEQYF TGCAGCGTTGGGACTAACTACGAGCAGTACTTC
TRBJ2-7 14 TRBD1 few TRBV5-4 CASSGGQRTYEQYF TGTGCCAGCAGCGGGGGACAGCGAACCTACGAGCAGTACTTC
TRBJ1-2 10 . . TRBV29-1 CSGWNYGYTF TGCAGCGGCTGGAACTATGGCTACACCTTC
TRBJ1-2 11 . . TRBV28 CASSLGRGYTF TGTGCCAGCAGTTTAGGAAGAGGCTACACCTTC
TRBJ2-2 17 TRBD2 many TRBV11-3 CASSSPSGGSVSGELFF TGTGCCAGCAGCTCCCCGTCGGGAGGAAGTGTGTCCGGGGAGCTGTTTTTT
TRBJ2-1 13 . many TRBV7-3 CASSPRLGNEQFF TGTGCCAGCAGCCCACGACTGGGCAATGAGCAGTTCTTC
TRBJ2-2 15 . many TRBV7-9 CASSSRDWNTGELFF TGTGCCAGCAGTTCCAGGGATTGGAACACCGGGGAGCTGTTTTTT
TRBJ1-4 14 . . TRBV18 CASSPSGANEKLFF TGTGCCAGCTCACCATCAGGGGCCAATGAAAAACTGTTTTTT
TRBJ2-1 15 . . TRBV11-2 CASSLRSAAYNEQFF TGTGCCAGCAGCCTGAGGTCGGCAGCCTACAATGAGCAGTTCTTC
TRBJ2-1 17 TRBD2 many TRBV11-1 CASSLDGGRASYNEQFF TGTGCCAGCAGCTTAGATGGCGGGAGGGCCTCCTACAATGAGCAGTTCTTC
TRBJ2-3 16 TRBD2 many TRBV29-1 CSVESGRGGYTDTQYF TGCAGCGTTGAGAGCGGGAGAGGGGGATACACAGATACGCAGTATTTT
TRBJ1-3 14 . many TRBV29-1 CSASHTGSGNTIYF TGCAGCGCTAGCCACACAGGGAGTGGAAACACCATATATTTT
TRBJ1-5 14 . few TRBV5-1 CASSLYPGDQPQHF TGCGCCAGCAGCTTGTATCCCGGGGATCAGCCCCAGCATTTT
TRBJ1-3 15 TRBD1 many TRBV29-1 CSVGGQGPSGNTIYF TGCAGCGTGGGGGGACAGGGCCCCTCTGGAAACACCATATATTTT
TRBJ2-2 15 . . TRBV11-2 CASSLEVFDTGELFF TGTGCCAGCAGCTTAGAAGTGTTTGACACCGGGGAGCTGTTTTTT
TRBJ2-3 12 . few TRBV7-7 CASSAGRDTQYF TGTGCTAGCAGCGCCGGCCGAGATACGCAGTATTTT
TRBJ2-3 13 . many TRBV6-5 CASPRRGTDTQYF TGTGCCAGCCCCCGGAGGGGCACAGATACGCAGTATTTT
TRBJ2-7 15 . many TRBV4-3 CASSQEEGRGYEQYF TGCGCCAGCAGCCAAGAGGAGGGCAGGGGCTACGAGCAGTACTTC
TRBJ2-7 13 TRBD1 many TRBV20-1 CSARGTGDYEQYF TGCAGTGCTAGAGGGACAGGGGACTACGAGCAGTACTTC
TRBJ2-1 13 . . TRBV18 CASSSTGPNEQFF TGTGCCAGCTCATCCACAGGGCCCAATGAGCAGTTCTTC
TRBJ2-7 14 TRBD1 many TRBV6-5 CASFSDGTGREQYF TGTGCCAGCTTCTCGGATGGGACAGGGCGCGAGCAGTACTTC
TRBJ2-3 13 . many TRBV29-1 CSVEKQRPDTQYF TGCAGCGTTGAAAAACAGAGGCCAGATACGCAGTATTTT
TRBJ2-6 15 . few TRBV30 CAWSVGGAGANVLTF TGTGCCTGGAGTGTAGGGGGGGCTGGGGCCAACGTCCTGACTTTC
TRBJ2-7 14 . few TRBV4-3 CASSQRDTFYEQYF TGCGCCAGCAGCCAAAGGGACACATTTTACGAGCAGTACTTC
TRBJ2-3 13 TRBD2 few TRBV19 CASRKAGGDTQYF TGTGCCAGTAGGAAAGCGGGAGGGGATACGCAGTATTTT
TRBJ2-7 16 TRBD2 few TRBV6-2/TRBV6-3 CASSFQLAGATYEQYF TGTGCCAGCAGCTTTCAACTAGCGGGAGCCACCTACGAGCAGTACTTC